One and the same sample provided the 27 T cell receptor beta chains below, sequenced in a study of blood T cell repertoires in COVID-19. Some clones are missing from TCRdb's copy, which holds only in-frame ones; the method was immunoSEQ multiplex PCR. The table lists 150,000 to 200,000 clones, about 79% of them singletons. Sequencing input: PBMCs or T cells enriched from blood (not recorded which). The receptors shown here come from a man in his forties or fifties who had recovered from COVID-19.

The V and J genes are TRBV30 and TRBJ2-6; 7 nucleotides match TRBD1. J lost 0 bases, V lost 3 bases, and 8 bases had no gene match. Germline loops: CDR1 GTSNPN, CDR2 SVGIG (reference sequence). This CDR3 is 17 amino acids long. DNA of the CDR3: TGTGCCTGGAGAAAAGACAGGGAGTTCTCTGGGGCCAACGTCCTGACTTTC. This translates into CAWRKDREFSGANVLTF.

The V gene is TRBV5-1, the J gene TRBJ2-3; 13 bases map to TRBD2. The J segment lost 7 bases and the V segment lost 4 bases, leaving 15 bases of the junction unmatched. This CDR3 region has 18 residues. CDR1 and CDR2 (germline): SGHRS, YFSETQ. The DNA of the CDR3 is TGCGCCAGCAGCCCTCGGACTAGCGGGGGAACAACGTTAAATACGCAGTATTTT. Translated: CASSPRTSGGTTLNTQYF. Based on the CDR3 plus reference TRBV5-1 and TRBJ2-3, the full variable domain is KAGVTQTPRYLIKTRGQQVTLSCSPISGHRSVSWYQQTPGQGLQFLFEYFSETQRNKGNFPGRFSGRQFSNSRSEMNVSTLELGDSALYLCASSPRTSGGTTLNTQYFGPGTRLTVL.

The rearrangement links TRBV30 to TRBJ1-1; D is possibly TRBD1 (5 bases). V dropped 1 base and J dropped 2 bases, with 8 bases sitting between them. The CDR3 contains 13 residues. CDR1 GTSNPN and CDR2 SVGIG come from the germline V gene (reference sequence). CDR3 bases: TGTGCCTGGAGTGAGGACACTAACACTGAAGCTTTCTTT. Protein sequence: CAWSEDTNTEAFF.

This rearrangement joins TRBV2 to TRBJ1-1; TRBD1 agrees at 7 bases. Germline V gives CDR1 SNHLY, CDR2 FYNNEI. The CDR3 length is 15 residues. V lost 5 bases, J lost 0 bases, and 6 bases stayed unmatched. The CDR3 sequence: CASSRGQTMNTEAFF. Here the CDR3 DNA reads TGTGCCAGCAGTAGGGGACAGACAATGAACACTGAAGCTTTCTTT. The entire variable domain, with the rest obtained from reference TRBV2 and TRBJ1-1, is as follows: EPEVTQTPSHQVTQMGQEVILRCVPISNHLYFYWYRQILGQKVEFLVSFYNNEISEKSEIFDDQFSVERPDGSNFTLKIRSTKLEDSAMYFCASSRGQTMNTEAFFGQGTRLTVV.

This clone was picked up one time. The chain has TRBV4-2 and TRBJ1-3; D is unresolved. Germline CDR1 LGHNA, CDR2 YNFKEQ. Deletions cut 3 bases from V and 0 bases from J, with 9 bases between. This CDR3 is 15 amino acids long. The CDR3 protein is CASSQAQYSGNTIYF. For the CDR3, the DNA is TGTGCCAGCAGCCAGGCCCAATACTCTGGAAACACCATATATTTT.

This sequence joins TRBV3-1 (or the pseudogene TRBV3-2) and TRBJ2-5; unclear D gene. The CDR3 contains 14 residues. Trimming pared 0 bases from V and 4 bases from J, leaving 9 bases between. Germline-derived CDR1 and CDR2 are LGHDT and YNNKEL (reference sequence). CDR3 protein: CASSQEIRPETQYF. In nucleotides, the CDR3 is TGTGCCAGCAGCCAAGAAATCCGTCCAGAGACCCAGTACTTC.

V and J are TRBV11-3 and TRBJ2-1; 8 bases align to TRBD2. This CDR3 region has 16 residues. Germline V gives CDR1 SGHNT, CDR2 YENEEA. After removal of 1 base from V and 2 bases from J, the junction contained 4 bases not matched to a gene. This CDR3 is CASSLGGGGPYNEQFF. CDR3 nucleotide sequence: TGTGCCAGCAGCTTAGGGGGCGGGGGGCCCTACAATGAGCAGTTCTTC.

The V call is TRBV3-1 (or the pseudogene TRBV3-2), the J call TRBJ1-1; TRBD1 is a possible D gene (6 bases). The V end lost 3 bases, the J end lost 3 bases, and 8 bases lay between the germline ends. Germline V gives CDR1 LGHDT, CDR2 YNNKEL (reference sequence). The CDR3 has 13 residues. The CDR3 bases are TGTGCCAGCAGCCATACAGGGTACACTGAAGCTTTCTTT. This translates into CASSHTGYTEAFF.

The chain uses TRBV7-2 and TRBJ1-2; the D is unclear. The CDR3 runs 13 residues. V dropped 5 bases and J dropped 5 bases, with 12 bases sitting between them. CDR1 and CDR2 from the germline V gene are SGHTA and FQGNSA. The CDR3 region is CASSRSGRYGYTF. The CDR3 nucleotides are TGTGCCAGCAGCCGATCGGGAAGGTATGGCTACACCTTC.

CDR3 residues: CASRPGNQPQHF. The CDR3 DNA reads TGTGCCAGCAGGCCAGGGAATCAGCCCCAGCATTTT. This sequence joins TRBV6-4 and TRBJ1-5; D perhaps matches TRBD1 (5 bases). This CDR3 contains 12 residues. Germline V lookup: CDR1 MRHNA, CDR2 SNTAGT. V was shortened by 6 bases and J by 4 bases, with 7 bases between the two germline ends.

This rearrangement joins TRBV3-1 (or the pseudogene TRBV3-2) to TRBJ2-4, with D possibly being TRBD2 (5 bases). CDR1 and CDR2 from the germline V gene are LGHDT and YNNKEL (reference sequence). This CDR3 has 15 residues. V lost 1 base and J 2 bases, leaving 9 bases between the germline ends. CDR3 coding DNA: TGTGCCAGCAGCCAAGGGGCGGGCCCCAAAAACATTCAGTACTTC. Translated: CASSQGAGPKNIQYF.

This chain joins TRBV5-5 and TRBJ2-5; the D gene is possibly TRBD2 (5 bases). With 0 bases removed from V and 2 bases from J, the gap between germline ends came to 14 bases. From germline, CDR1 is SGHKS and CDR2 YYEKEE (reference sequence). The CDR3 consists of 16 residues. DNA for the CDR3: TGTGCCAGCAGCTTGGTAATTGGGCGGAGGCAAGAGACCCAGTACTTC. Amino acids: CASSLVIGRRQETQYF.

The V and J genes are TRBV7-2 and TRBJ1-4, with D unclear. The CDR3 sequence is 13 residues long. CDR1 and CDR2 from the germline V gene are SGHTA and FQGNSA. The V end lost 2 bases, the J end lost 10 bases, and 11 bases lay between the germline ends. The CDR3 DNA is TGTGCCAGCAGCTTATTGGAGGCAGGAAAACTGTTTTTT. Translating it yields CASSLLEAGKLFF.

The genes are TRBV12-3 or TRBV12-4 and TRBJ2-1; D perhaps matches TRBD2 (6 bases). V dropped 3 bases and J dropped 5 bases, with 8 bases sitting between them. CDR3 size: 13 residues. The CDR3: CASSFGGNNEQFF. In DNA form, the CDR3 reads TGTGCCAGCAGTTTCGGGGGAAACAATGAGCAGTTCTTC.

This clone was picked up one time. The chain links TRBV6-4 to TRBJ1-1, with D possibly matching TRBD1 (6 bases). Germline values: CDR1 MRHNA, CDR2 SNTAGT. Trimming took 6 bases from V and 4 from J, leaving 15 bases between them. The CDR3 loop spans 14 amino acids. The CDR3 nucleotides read TGTGCCAGCAGCGCCCGAACAGGGTCCACTGAAGCTTTCTTT. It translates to CASSARTGSTEAFF.

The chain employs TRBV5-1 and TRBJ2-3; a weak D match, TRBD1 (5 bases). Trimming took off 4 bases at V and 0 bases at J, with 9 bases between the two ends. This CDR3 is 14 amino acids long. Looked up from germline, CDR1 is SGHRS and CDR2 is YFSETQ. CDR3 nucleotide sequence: TGCGCCAGCAGCCTTTGGGGCAGCACAGATACGCAGTATTTT. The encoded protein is CASSLWGSTDTQYF.

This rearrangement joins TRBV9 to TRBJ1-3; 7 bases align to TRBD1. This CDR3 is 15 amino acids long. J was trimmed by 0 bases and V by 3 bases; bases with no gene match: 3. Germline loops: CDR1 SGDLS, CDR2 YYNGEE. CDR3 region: CASSARQGSGNTIYF. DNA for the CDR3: TGTGCCAGCAGCGCTCGACAGGGCTCTGGAAACACCATATATTTT.

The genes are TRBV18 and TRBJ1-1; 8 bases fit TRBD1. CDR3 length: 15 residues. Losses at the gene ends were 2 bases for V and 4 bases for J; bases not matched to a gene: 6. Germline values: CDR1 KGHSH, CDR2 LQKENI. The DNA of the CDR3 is TGTGCCAGCTCACCATCACAGGGGGAAGGCACTGAAGCTTTCTTT. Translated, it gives CASSPSQGEGTEAFF.

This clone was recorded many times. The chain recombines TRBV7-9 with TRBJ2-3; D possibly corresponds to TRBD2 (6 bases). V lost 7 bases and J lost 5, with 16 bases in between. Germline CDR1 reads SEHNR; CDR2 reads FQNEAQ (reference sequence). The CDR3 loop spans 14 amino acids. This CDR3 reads CASMMVPGVDTQYF. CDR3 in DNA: TGTGCCAGCATGATGGTCCCGGGGGTAGATACGCAGTATTTT.

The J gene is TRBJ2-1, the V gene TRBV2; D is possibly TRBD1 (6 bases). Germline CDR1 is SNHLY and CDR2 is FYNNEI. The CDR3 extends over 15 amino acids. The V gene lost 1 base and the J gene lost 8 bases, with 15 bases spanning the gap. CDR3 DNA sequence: TGTGCCAGCAGTGAAGAAGTAGGGGGATCCGATGAGCAGTTCTTC. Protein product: CASSEEVGGSDEQFF.

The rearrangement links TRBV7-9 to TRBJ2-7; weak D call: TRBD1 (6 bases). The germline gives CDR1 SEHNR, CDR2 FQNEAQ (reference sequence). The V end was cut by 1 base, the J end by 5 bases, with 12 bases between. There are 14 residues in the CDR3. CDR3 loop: CASSLVVQGNEQYF. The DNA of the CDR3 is TGTGCCAGCAGCTTAGTCGTCCAGGGGAACGAGCAGTACTTC.

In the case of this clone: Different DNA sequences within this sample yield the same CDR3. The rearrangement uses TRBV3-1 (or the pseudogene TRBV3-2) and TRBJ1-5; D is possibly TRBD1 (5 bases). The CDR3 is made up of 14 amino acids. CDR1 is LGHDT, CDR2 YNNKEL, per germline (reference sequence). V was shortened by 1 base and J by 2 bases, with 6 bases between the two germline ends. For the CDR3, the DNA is TGTGCCAGCAGCCAAGCGGGGGGCAATCAGCCCCAGCATTTT. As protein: CASSQAGGNQPQHF.

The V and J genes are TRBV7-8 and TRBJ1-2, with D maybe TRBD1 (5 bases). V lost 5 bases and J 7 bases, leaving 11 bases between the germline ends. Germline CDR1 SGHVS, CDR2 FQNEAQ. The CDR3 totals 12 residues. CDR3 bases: TGTGCCAGCAGCCCAGTCGGGGGTGGCTACACCTTC. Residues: CASSPVGGGYTF.

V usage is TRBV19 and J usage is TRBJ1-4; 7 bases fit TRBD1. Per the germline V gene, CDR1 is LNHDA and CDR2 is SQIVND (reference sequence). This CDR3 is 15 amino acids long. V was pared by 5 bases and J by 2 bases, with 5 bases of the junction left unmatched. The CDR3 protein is CASSAGQVTNEKLFF. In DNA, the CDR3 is TGTGCCAGTAGTGCTGGACAGGTCACTAATGAAAAACTGTTTTTT.

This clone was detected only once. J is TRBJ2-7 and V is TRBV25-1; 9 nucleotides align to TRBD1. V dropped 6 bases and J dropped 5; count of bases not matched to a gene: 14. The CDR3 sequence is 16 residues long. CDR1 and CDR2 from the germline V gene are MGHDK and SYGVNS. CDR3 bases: TGTGCCAGCAGGGGAGCCTTAGGGACAGGGAACCACGAGCAGTACTTC. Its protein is CASRGALGTGNHEQYF.

The CDR3 DNA follows: TGCGCCAGCAGAGCTGGGCAGCAAAGCTCCTATAATTCACCCCTCCACTTT. It encodes CASRAGQQSSYNSPLHF. This chain connects TRBV5-1 to TRBJ1-6; D not certain. Germline values: CDR1 SGHRS, CDR2 YFSETQ. The V and J ends lost 5 bases and 0 bases respectively, with 15 bases between them. The length of the CDR3 is 17 residues. Looking up the rest from reference TRBV5-1 and TRBJ1-6 gives the full variable domain: KAGVTQTPRYLIKTRGQQVTLSCSPISGHRSVSWYQQTPGQGLQFLFEYFSETQRNKGNFPGRFSGRQFSNSRSEMNVSTLELGDSALYLCASRAGQQSSYNSPLHFGNGTRLTVT.

The CDR3 here is CASSPPSRQQETQYF. The CDR3 DNA reads as TGTGCCAGCTCACCACCAAGTCGCCAGCAAGAGACCCAGTACTTC. The chain couples TRBV18 to TRBJ2-5; no definite D call. Germline V lookup: CDR1 KGHSH, CDR2 LQKENI. This CDR3 is 15 amino acids long. The V end was cut by 0 bases, the J end by 2 bases, with 10 bases between. Complete variable domain (other parts from reference TRBV18 and TRBJ2-5): NAGVMQNPRHLVRRRGQEARLRCSPMKGHSHVYWYRQLPEEGLKFMVYLQKENIIDESGMPKERFSAEFPKEGPSILRIQQVVRGDSAAYFCASSPPSRQQETQYFGPGTRLLVL.